The 26 T cell receptor beta chains below were found in one sample sequenced in a study of shared clonotypes between healthy human individuals. Generated by immunoSEQ multiplex PCR, the TCRdb table keeps only in-frame clones and is missing some. The repertoire holds around 940,000 clones, with 76% as singletons. Sequencing input: memory CD4+ T cells sorted from blood. Noted subset: CD45RA-negative fraction. The receptors were sampled from a man between 18 and 29 years old in good health.

The rearrangement uses TRBV1 and TRBJ2-7; TRBD1, the D gene given by the table, was not confirmed from the DNA. TRBV1 is a pseudogene segment. The CDR3 spans 16 residues. In nucleotides, the CDR3 is TGCACCAGCAGCCGGACAGGGGGCCCCCTCTCCTACGAGCAGTACTTC. Translation gives CTSSRTGGPLSYEQYF.

The chain joins TRBV5-1 to TRBJ1-4, with no clear D. The V gene lost 5 bases and the J gene lost 10 bases, with 15 bases spanning the gap. From germline, CDR1 is SGHRS and CDR2 YFSETQ. The CDR3 has 13 amino acids. CDR3 sequence reads: CASREDEERKLFF. CDR3 nucleotides: TGCGCCAGCAGGGAGGATGAGGAACGAAAACTGTTTTTT. Full variable domain (outside the CDR3, taken from reference TRBV5-1 and TRBJ1-4): KAGVTQTPRYLIKTRGQQVTLSCSPISGHRSVSWYQQTPGQGLQFLFEYFSETQRNKGNFPGRFSGRQFSNSRSEMNVSTLELGDSALYLCASREDEERKLFFGSGTQLSVL.

The genes are TRBV5-6 and TRBJ1-6; TRBD1 is a possible D gene (5 bases). Germline loops: CDR1 SGHDT, CDR2 YYEEEE. Between the trimmed V and J ends, which lost 0 bases and 0 bases, there was a span of 10 bases. The CDR3 consists of 17 residues. For the CDR3, the DNA is TGTGCCAGCAGCTTGGAGGCAGGGAGCTCCTATAATTCACCCCTCCACTTT. Its protein is CASSLEAGSSYNSPLHF.

The rearrangement uses TRBV7-8 and TRBJ2-2; D is possibly TRBD2 (6 bases). Trimming left V 4 bases short and J 2 bases short, with 17 bases between. The V gene's germline CDR1 is SGHVS and CDR2 FQNEAQ. The length of the CDR3 is 17 residues. The CDR3 protein is CASSSYGTGDNTGELFF. For the CDR3, the DNA is TGTGCCAGCAGCTCTTACGGGACGGGAGATAACACCGGGGAGCTGTTTTTT.

This clone was detected only once. The chain couples TRBV9 to TRBJ2-1; 8 bases agree with TRBD2. Germline CDR1 is SGDLS and CDR2 is YYNGEE. V lost 4 bases and J lost 6; bases outside the gene matches: 9. This CDR3 comprises 15 residues. CDR3 loop: CASSPRLAGFNEQFF. The CDR3 region has the DNA TGTGCCAGCAGCCCACGGCTAGCGGGTTTCAATGAGCAGTTCTTC.

The gene calls are TRBV4-3 and TRBJ2-3; D not resolved. Germline CDR1 is LGHNA and CDR2 is YSLEER. The V end was cut by 6 bases, the J end by 1 base, with 14 bases between. The CDR3 has 15 amino acids. CDR3 coding DNA: TGCGCCAGCAGTCCCCAGTTAGCACGCACAGATACGCAGTATTTT. Translated: CASSPQLARTDTQYF.

The chain carries TRBV30 and TRBJ2-3; TRBD2 matches at 7 bases. With 2 bases clipped from V and 1 base from J, the junction kept 6 bases outside the gene matches. This CDR3 spans 15 amino acids. CDR1 is GTSNPN, CDR2 SVGIG, per germline (reference sequence). The CDR3 coding sequence is TGTGCCTGGAGTCTTCTCCGGGGGGGCACAGATACGCAGTATTTT. This codes for CAWSLLRGGTDTQYF.

V is TRBV28 and J is TRBJ2-3, with D possibly TRBD1 on 6 matching bases. V lost 2 bases and J 4 bases, leaving 7 bases between the germline ends. The CDR3 contains 13 residues. The V gene's germline CDR1 is MDHEN and CDR2 SYDVKM. CDR3 residues: CASSLRGSDTQYF. CDR3 bases: TGTGCCAGCAGTTTAAGGGGGTCAGATACGCAGTATTTT.

This clone has ten or more counts. CDR3 residues: CASSALGFNTEAFF. The CDR3 region has the DNA TGTGCCAGCAGCGCCCTCGGTTTTAACACTGAAGCTTTCTTT. The J gene is TRBJ1-1, the V gene TRBV28; D is unclear. CDR1 and CDR2 (germline): MDHEN, SYDVKM. The CDR3 runs 14 residues. V shed 6 bases and J shed 2 bases, with 13 bases lying between them.

The chain uses TRBV18 and TRBJ1-4, with 7 bases lining up with TRBD1. The CDR3 covers 16 residues. Per germline, CDR1 KGHSH and CDR2 LQKENI. Losses at the gene ends were 2 bases for V and 7 bases for J; bases not matched to a gene: 10. This CDR3 is CASSPNRGAPVEKLFF. The CDR3 DNA is TGTGCCAGCTCACCAAACAGGGGCGCTCCGGTTGAAAAACTGTTTTTT.

The CDR3, as DNA: TGTGCCAGCAGCTTAGTGGGTCTCGAGCAGTACTTC. Protein product: CASSLVGLEQYF. The V and J genes are TRBV7-2 and TRBJ2-7; D gene ambiguous. The germline V gene has CDR1 SGHTA and CDR2 FQGNSA. The CDR3 spans 12 residues. The ends were cut back, 1 base at V and 6 bases at J, with 7 bases in the middle. The variable domain in full, completed from reference TRBV7-2 and TRBJ2-7, reads GAGVSQSPSNKVTEKGKDVELRCDPISGHTALYWYRQSLGQGLEFLIYFQGNSAPDKSGLPSDRFSAERTGGSVSTLTIQRTQQEDSAVYLCASSLVGLEQYFGPGTRLTVT.

The chain combines TRBV5-6 with TRBJ2-1, with unresolved D. V lost 0 bases to trimming and J lost 2 bases, with 9 bases between them. Germline V gene lookup returns CDR1 SGHDT and CDR2 YYEEEE. This CDR3 spans 15 amino acids. The CDR3 region has the DNA TGTGCCAGCAGCTTGGTGCTAGAACCCTACAATGAGCAGTTCTTC. It yields the protein CASSLVLEPYNEQFF.

V is TRBV28 and J is TRBJ2-1; 13 bases are a match to TRBD2. This CDR3 region has 17 residues. V lost 4 bases to trimming and J lost 0 bases; unmatched junction nucleotides: 3. Germline CDR1 reads MDHEN; CDR2 reads SYDVKM. The CDR3 DNA reads as TGTGCCAGCAGTTCACTAGCGGGGGGGTACTCCTACAATGAGCAGTTCTTC. This translates into CASSSLAGGYSYNEQFF.

Notes on this clone: At the DNA level, this CDR3 is encoded by other sequences in the same sample as well. This sequence joins TRBV18 and TRBJ1-1; D remains unclear. Germline V gives CDR1 KGHSH, CDR2 LQKENI. Deletions cut 0 bases from V and 2 bases from J, with 7 bases between. The CDR3 has 14 amino acids. CDR3 sequence reads: CASSPPSLNTEAFF. The CDR3 DNA sequence: TGTGCCAGCTCACCACCTTCGCTTAACACTGAAGCTTTCTTT.

The sample holds a few counts of this clone. Here the CDR3 reads CASSPQTGGGEQYF. Written as DNA, the CDR3 is TGTGCCAGCAGCCCGCAGACAGGGGGCGGCGAGCAGTACTTC. The chain combines TRBV9 with TRBJ2-7, with 10 positions matching TRBD1. Per germline, CDR1 SGDLS and CDR2 YYNGEE. This CDR3 is 14 amino acids long. Trimming took 4 bases from V and 6 from J; bases not matched to a gene: 7.

The sample holds one count of this clone. The chain carries TRBV5-6 and TRBJ2-5, with D possibly matching TRBD2 (6 bases). Gene TRBJ2-7 matches the end of the DNA better, so the J call may be wrong. The CDR3 loop spans 14 amino acids. Looked up from germline, CDR1 is SGHDT and CDR2 is YYEEEE. CDR3 nucleotides: TGTGCCAGCAGCTTGGGACTAGGTTCCTACGAGCAGTACTTC. Its protein is CASSLGLGSYEQYF.

The V gene is TRBV18, the J gene TRBJ1-2, with 8 bases aligning to TRBD1. In germline, CDR1 is KGHSH, CDR2 LQKENI. The CDR3 runs to 14 residues. V was clipped by 1 base and J by 8 bases; unmatched bases: 6. The CDR3 loop reads CASSPQQGVEGYTF. CDR3 in DNA: TGTGCCAGCTCACCACAACAGGGGGTTGAGGGCTACACCTTC. The variable domain in full, completed from reference TRBV18 and TRBJ1-2, reads NAGVMQNPRHLVRRRGQEARLRCSPMKGHSHVYWYRQLPEEGLKFMVYLQKENIIDESGMPKERFSAEFPKEGPSILRIQQVVRGDSAAYFCASSPQQGVEGYTFGSGTRLTVV.

The V gene is TRBV7-6, the J gene TRBJ1-2; 11 bases are a match to TRBD1. Germline assignment: CDR1 SGHVS and CDR2 FNYEAQ. The CDR3 is 16 residues long. V dropped 1 base and J dropped 8; count of bases not matched to a gene: 9. The CDR3 is CASSLGPRTGGEGYTF. DNA of the CDR3: TGTGCCAGCAGCTTAGGTCCCCGGACAGGGGGCGAAGGCTACACCTTC.

The chain carries TRBV6-5 and TRBJ1-2; unclear D gene. The CDR3 spans 11 residues. The ends were cut back, 5 bases at V and 8 bases at J, with 9 bases in the middle. CDR1 MNHEY and CDR2 SVGAGI come from the germline V gene. CDR3 sequence (DNA): TGTGCCAGCAGTACTGGGTTAGGCTACACCTTC. Translation: CASSTGLGYTF.

The chain joins TRBV5-5 to TRBJ1-1; 9 nucleotides line up with TRBD1. Germline CDR1 reads SGHKS; CDR2 reads YYEKEE (reference sequence). V dropped 4 bases and J dropped 8; count of bases not matched to a gene: 3. CDR3 length equals 12 residues. The CDR3 DNA follows: TGTGCCAGCAGCCTGGGGACAGGGGAAGCTTTCTTT. Amino acid sequence: CASSLGTGEAFF.

This clone was seen a few times. This CDR3 is also generated by other DNA sequences in the sample. The chain uses TRBV19 and TRBJ1-1; 7 bases map to TRBD1. Losses at the gene ends were 4 bases for V and 5 bases for J; bases not matched to a gene: 4. The CDR3 runs to 13 residues. CDR1 and CDR2 (germline): LNHDA, SQIVND (reference sequence). DNA of the CDR3: TGTGCCAGTAGTACCCAGGGGGGAACTGAAGCTTTCTTT. This sequence encodes CASSTQGGTEAFF.

About this clone itself: This same CDR3 is encoded by further DNA sequences in the sample. The chain couples TRBV7-2 to TRBJ2-5; TRBD1 is a possible D gene (5 bases). The germline V gene encodes CDR1 SGHTA and CDR2 FQGNSA. The CDR3 totals 13 residues. V was trimmed by 2 bases and J by 2 bases, leaving 6 bases between them. CDR3 in amino acids: CASSLQGQETQYF. Written as DNA, the CDR3 is TGTGCCAGCAGCTTACAGGGACAAGAGACCCAGTACTTC.

This clone showed up just a few times. This clone may be a read error of a much larger clone one base away. This sample includes further DNA sequences coding for the same CDR3. The chain couples TRBV7-9 to TRBJ1-6, with 7 nucleotides matching TRBD1. Trimming cost V 2 bases and J 5 bases; bases outside gene matches: 0. Germline V CDR1 and CDR2: SEHNR, FQNEAQ (reference sequence). The CDR3 has 14 amino acids. The CDR3 protein is CASSLQGDNSPLHF. DNA of the CDR3: TGTGCCAGCAGCTTACAGGGGGATAATTCACCCCTCCACTTT. Complete variable domain (other parts from reference TRBV7-9 and TRBJ1-6): DTGVSQNPRHKITKRGQNVTFRCDPISEHNRLYWYRQTLGQGPEFLTYFQNEAQLEKSRLLSDRFSAERPKGSFSTLEIQRTEQGDSAMYLCASSLQGDNSPLHFGNGTRLTVT.

Comments on this clone: The same CDR3 also results from other DNA sequences found in this sample. The V call is TRBV18, the J call TRBJ2-2, with no clear D. V was clipped by 0 bases and J by 1 base, with 6 bases between them. Germline CDR1 is KGHSH and CDR2 is LQKENI. This CDR3 is built from 15 residues. Written as DNA, the CDR3 is TGTGCCAGCTCACCACCTAGCTTGAACACCGGGGAGCTGTTTTTT. Translation gives CASSPPSLNTGELFF. Variable domain in full (rest from reference TRBV18 and TRBJ2-2): NAGVMQNPRHLVRRRGQEARLRCSPMKGHSHVYWYRQLPEEGLKFMVYLQKENIIDESGMPKERFSAEFPKEGPSILRIQQVVRGDSAAYFCASSPPSLNTGELFFGEGSRLTVL.

This chain joins TRBV5-1 and TRBJ1-1; D gene unclear. With 5 bases removed from V and 2 bases from J, the gap between germline ends came to 10 bases. This CDR3 is 13 amino acids long. CDR1 is SGHRS and CDR2 is YFSETQ in the germline V gene. CDR3 protein: CASRIRVNTEAFF. In DNA, the CDR3 is TGCGCCAGCAGGATACGGGTCAACACTGAAGCTTTCTTT.

V is TRBV6-5 and J is TRBJ1-6; no clear D. This CDR3 spans 16 amino acids. CDR1 is MNHEY, CDR2 SVGAGI, per germline. With 0 bases removed from V and 10 bases from J, the gap between germline ends came to 16 bases. CDR3 sequence (DNA): TGTGCCAGCAGTTACTCGATAGGCCCCACGGGGTCACCCCTCCACTTT. Protein sequence: CASSYSIGPTGSPLHF.